This is a list of T cell receptor beta chains from one sample in a study of vaccination and CD4 T cells after COVID-19. No antigen has been assigned to these receptors. TCRdb reprocessed the PCR reads with MiXCR, giving one entry per CDR3 protein. The data hold fewer than 20,000 distinct CDR3 sequences, with roughly 50% observed a single time. The source was CD4+ T cells from blood, cultured in vitro, collected about 7 months after SARS-CoV-2 vaccination. Receptors originate from a human donor who had recovered from COVID-19. CDR3s include the opening cysteine and the closing phenylalanine or tryptophan. A D gene is named only where the DNA matches it firmly. A clone size is listed for some rows: how often the clone was seen (once, few, many), or a class if it is expanded.

V	size	J	D	DNA	CDR3
TRBV7-2	-	TRBJ2-5	TRBD2	TGTGCCAGCAGGTCTAGCCGGGGGGGGGAGACCCAGTACTTC	CASRSSRGGETQYF
TRBV20-1	few	TRBJ2-7	TRBD2	TGCAGTGCCAACCCTGGGACTAGCGGGAGCGACGAGCAGTACTTC	CSANPGTSGSDEQYF
TRBV7-2	-	TRBJ2-7	TRBD2	TGTGCCAGCAGCCCCCGACCGATAGCGGGAGACGAGCAGTACTTC	CASSPRPIAGDEQYF
TRBV19	-	TRBJ1-6	-	TGTGCCAGTAGTATAGATTATCGGCAGAGGTCACCCCTCCACTTT	CASSIDYRQRSPLHF
TRBV7-2	few	TRBJ2-7	-	TGTGCCAGCAGCTTAAACTACGAGCAGTACTTC	CASSLNYEQYF
TRBV6-1	few	TRBJ1-1	-	TGTGCCAGCAGGGACAGTAACCTGAACACTGAAGCTTTCTTT	CASRDSNLNTEAFF
TRBV19	once	TRBJ2-3	TRBD2	TGTGCCAGTAGTTCGACTAGCGGGGGTGCAGATACGCAGTATTTT	CASSSTSGGADTQYF
TRBV7-3	few	TRBJ1-2	TRBD1	TGTGCCAGCAGCCCTAGCCCCGGGGACAGTAACTATGGCTACACCTTC	CASSPSPGDSNYGYTF
TRBV27	few	TRBJ1-2	-	TGTGCCAGCAGTTTACAACAGAGCTATGGCTACACCTTC	CASSLQQSYGYTF
TRBV7-2	-	TRBJ2-7	-	TGTGCCAGCAGCGCTAGTAGAATCGTCGAGCAGTACTTC	CASSASRIVEQYF
TRBV7-8	-	TRBJ2-5	TRBD2	TGTGCCAGCAGCTTATGGGGTAGCGGGAGTGAGACCCAGTACTTC	CASSLWGSGSETQYF
TRBV19	few	TRBJ2-1	-	TGTGCCAGTAGTCCACCTCTAGCGTGGCATGAGCAGTTCTTC	CASSPPLAWHEQFF
TRBV27	-	TRBJ2-7	-	TGTGCCAGCAGCCTTGCTGCGACAGCCTCCTACGAGCAGTACTTC	CASSLAATASYEQYF
TRBV7-2	few	TRBJ1-2	-	TGTGCCAGCAGCAAGAGAGGGGACGTCTATGGCTACACCTTC	CASSKRGDVYGYTF
TRBV2	once	TRBJ1-4	-	TGTGCCAGCAGCCGCGATGGGCAAAGTGAAAAACTGTTTTTT	CASSRDGQSEKLFF
TRBV20-1	-	TRBJ1-5	TRBD1	TGCAGTGCTGGGCGGGACAGGGTTGACCAGCCCCAGCATTTT	CSAGRDRVDQPQHF
TRBV20-1	-	TRBJ2-3	-	TGCAGTGCTAGCACAGATACGCAGTATTTT	CSASTDTQYF
TRBV6-4	-	TRBJ1-2	-	TGTGCCAGCAGTGACTCCGTGGGGCTGAGCTATGGCTACACCTTC	CASSDSVGLSYGYTF
TRBV6-1	-	TRBJ1-1	-	TGTGCCAGCAAGCCCCAGGGAGGGAACACTGAAGCTTTCTTT	CASKPQGGNTEAFF
TRBV20-1	-	TRBJ1-3	TRBD1	TGCAGTGCTAGATCCGGGACAGGGGTGTTCGGAAACACCATATATTTT	CSARSGTGVFGNTIYF
TRBV20-1	few	TRBJ1-2	TRBD1	TGCAGTGCTAGAGATCCGCGACAGGGGCGCCATGGCTACACCTTC	CSARDPRQGRHGYTF
TRBV7-6	-	TRBJ1-5	TRBD1	TGTGCCAGCAGCTTAGACCAGGACAGGGGAGGCAATCAGCCCCAGCATTTT	CASSLDQDRGGNQPQHF
TRBV20-1	-	TRBJ2-3	TRBD1	TGCAGTGCTGAGGACAGGGGATACACAGATACGCAGTATTTT	CSAEDRGYTDTQYF
TRBV24-1	-	TRBJ2-7	-	TGTGCCACCAGTGATTTGAACAGATCTAGGACCTACGAGCAGTACTTC	CATSDLNRSRTYEQYF
TRBV27	-	TRBJ1-2	-	TGTGCCAGCAGTTTAAGCGGGAGGGCGATCGGATATGGCTACACCTTC	CASSLSGRAIGYGYTF
TRBV7-8	-	TRBJ1-2	TRBD1	TGTGCCAGCAGCTTAGGGACAGGGTTCTATGGCTACACCTTC	CASSLGTGFYGYTF
TRBV21-1	-	TRBJ1-2	-	TGTGCCAGCAGCAAAGAGGGGCCCAGCTATGGCTACACCTTC	CASSKEGPSYGYTF
TRBV7-2	few	TRBJ1-5	-	TGTGCCAGCACCCTTTTGAGGGGCGATCAGCCCCAGCATTTT	CASTLLRGDQPQHF
TRBV7-2	-	TRBJ1-1	-	TGTGCCAGCTACAATACGTGGACGGGGAACACTGAAGCTTTCTTT	CASYNTWTGNTEAFF
TRBV7-2	-	TRBJ2-7	-	TGTGCCAGCAGCTTCGACAGGACCTCCTACGAGCAGTACTTC	CASSFDRTSYEQYF
TRBV15	few	TRBJ2-2	-	TGTGCCACCAGCAGAGAGTGGGGGGGCCTCAACACCGGGGAGCTGTTTTTT	CATSREWGGLNTGELFF
TRBV5-4	few	TRBJ2-5	-	TGTGCCAGCAGCCACCCAACTAGATCCCGGGAGACCCAGTACTTC	CASSHPTRSRETQYF
TRBV20-1	-	TRBJ1-3	TRBD1	TGCAGTGCCCGGACAGGGGGAGGACCTGGAAACACCATATATTTT	CSARTGGGPGNTIYF
TRBV24-1	-	TRBJ1-1	-	TGTGCCACCAGTGACCCCGGGTTGCAAGAAGCTTTCTTT	CATSDPGLQEAFF
TRBV5-1	once	TRBJ2-7	-	TGCGCCAGCAGCTTGGGAGGTGCCGCTGCACCAGGGTTGCAAACTTACGAGCAGTACTTC	CASSLGGAAAPGLQTYEQYF